This T cell receptor (beta chain) was observed in a study of tumor and adjacent non-tumor tissue in lung cancer. Study background: There were about twelve adenocarcinoma, 2 squamous cell carcinoma and 1 small cell lung cancer cases. Patients were aged roughly 31 to 76, 10 men and 5 women, stage I to III.

The library came from three nested PCR rounds adapted from ARM-PCR protocols. MiXCR was run by TCRdb on the multiplex PCR reads, yielding one entry per CDR3 protein. The top ten hold roughly 31% of the sample, which has around 50,000 distinct CDR3 sequences, around 67% seen once. General study findings and limits: TCR diversity was significantly greater in tumor than normal lung tissue.

Germline-derived CDR1 and CDR2 are MNHNS and SASEGT. Trimming cost V 4 bases and J 0 bases, with 15 bases left between them. The CDR3 is 16 amino acids. RNA was extracted from bulk tissue without any cell sorting. This non-tumor lung sample came from over 3 cm beyond the tumor edge. This clonotype was seen many times. As yet, its antigen is unknown. Sequencing was done on a sample of distant non-tumor lung tissue. The source of this sequence is a woman between 70 and 85 years old with non-small cell lung cancer. The chain has TRBV6-1 and TRBJ1-1, with D perhaps TRBD1 (6 bases). CDR3 sequence reads: CASSATVGQLNTEAFF. In DNA form, the CDR3 reads TGTGCCAGCAGTGCCACGGTCGGACAGCTGAACACTGAAGCTTTCTTT.